The clone carrying this T cell receptor (beta chain) was detected ten times or more. TCRdb fed the 5' RACE reads into MiXCR, producing one record per CDR3 protein. Here the sample spans 200,000 to 300,000 distinct CDR3 sequences, roughly 3.7% being singletons. The germline V and J ends were trimmed by 0 bases and 0 bases, with 7 bases remaining between them. Germline lookup yields CDR1 SGHRS and CDR2 YFSETQ. The CDR3 consists of 14 residues. This specimen comes from a study of T cells after yellow fever vaccination. The material sequenced was PBMCs, taken 15 days after the yellow fever booster vaccination. J is TRBJ2-7 and V is TRBV5-1; no reliable D call. The receptor was isolated from a man between 18 and 35 years old who received the YFV17D yellow fever vaccine. DNA of the CDR3: TGCGCCAGCAGCTTGGAGTTGCGCTCCTACGAGCAGTACTTC. Translation: CASSLELRSYEQYF.